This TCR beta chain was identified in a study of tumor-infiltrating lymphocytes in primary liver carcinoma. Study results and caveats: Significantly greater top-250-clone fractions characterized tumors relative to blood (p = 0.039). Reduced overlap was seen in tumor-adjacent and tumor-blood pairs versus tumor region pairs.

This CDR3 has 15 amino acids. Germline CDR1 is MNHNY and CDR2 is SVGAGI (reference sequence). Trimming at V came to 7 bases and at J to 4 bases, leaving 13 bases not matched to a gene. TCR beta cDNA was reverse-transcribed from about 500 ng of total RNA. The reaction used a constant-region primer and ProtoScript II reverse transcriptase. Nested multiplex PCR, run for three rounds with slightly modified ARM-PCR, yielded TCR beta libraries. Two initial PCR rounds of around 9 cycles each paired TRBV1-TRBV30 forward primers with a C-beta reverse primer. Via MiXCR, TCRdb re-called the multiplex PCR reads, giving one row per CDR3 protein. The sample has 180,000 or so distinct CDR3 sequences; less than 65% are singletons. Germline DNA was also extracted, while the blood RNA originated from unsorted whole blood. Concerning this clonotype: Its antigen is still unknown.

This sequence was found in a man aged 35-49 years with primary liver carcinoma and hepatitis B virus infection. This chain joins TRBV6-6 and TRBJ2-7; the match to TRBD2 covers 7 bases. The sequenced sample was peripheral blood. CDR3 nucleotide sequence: TGTGCCAGCAATTCGATTCCTAGCGGAGGGTACGAGCAGTACTTC. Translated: CASNSIPSGGYEQYF.